The text below deals with one T cell receptor (beta chain). The source of the sample is a study of cytotoxic CD8 clonotypes in ibrutinib-treated CLL. The CDR3 extends over 14 amino acids. Germline CDR1 MNHEY, CDR2 SMNVEV (reference sequence). The V and J ends lost 3 bases and 0 bases, in that order; junction bases with no gene match: 0. Libraries were prepared by immunoSEQ multiplex PCR; TCRdb keeps only in-frame clonotypes and omits some of them. The sample contains about 160,000 clones, about 88% of which appear only once. Sequencing used PBMCs, obtained at disease progression, from a patient treated with ibrutinib. The chain uses TRBV27 and TRBJ1-2, with 8 positions matching TRBD1. This TCR derives from a human donor with chronic lymphocytic leukemia. The CDR3 spells CASSLTGANYGYTF. The CDR3 nucleotides read TGTGCCAGCAGTTTGACAGGGGCTAACTATGGCTACACCTTC.